This TCR beta chain was identified in a study of monozygotic twins with inflammatory bowel disease. cDNA for each sample came from eight separate reactions. With the 5' RACE reads reprocessed, TCRdb shows one record per CDR3 protein and no DNA. The sample data list roughly 140,000 distinct CDR3 sequences. Germline V lookup: CDR1 SQVTM, CDR2 ANQGSEA. The CDR3 is 15 amino acids. This TCR was sampled from a human donor with ulcerative colitis or Crohn's disease, or a healthy co-twin of an affected twin (not recorded which). J is TRBJ1-1 and V is TRBV29-1. The sequenced sample was blood. The CDR3 reads CSVDPASGLNTEAFF. Variable domain in full (rest from reference TRBV29-1 and TRBJ1-1): SAVISQKPSRDICQRGTSLTIQCQVDSQVTMMFWYRQQPGQSLTLIATANQGSEATYESGFVIDKFPISRPNLTFSTLTVSNMSPEDSSIYLCSVDPASGLNTEAFFGQGTRLTVV.